This T cell receptor (beta chain) derives from a study of T cells expressing NK-cell markers (dated by TCRdb to the early 2020s). In terms of the full investigation: Three sorted T-cell subsets (CD3+CD56+NKG2C+, CD3+CD56+NKG2C- and CD3+CD56-NKG2C+) from eight donors had their TCR beta-chain repertoires profiled. Of the eight sequenced donors, seven were found to be HCMV-seropositive and one was found to be HCMV-seronegative. Randomly selected healthy volunteers, three men and five women, were used as the eight sequenced donors. Sequencing of the libraries produced 2 x 150 bp reads on Illumina HiSeq 2000/2500, MiSeq or NextSeq. The study at large found these results: In a handful of donors, the dominant CD3+CD56+NKG2C+ clonotypes were found to rank among the top 10 CD8+ clonotypes and to make up about 1.0-7.0% of CD8+ T cells. Those dominant clonotypes were again the most abundant among CD3+CD56-NKG2C+ cells in a few donors, at about 25-60.1%. It remained unclear whether the expanded NKG2C-expressing T cell clones were specific for HCMV antigens.

Data came from an Illumina HiSeq 2000. The TCR beta cDNA libraries were made using 5'RACE template switching, a step that added both a universal primer site and unique molecular identifiers. cDNA synthesis was primed from the TCR beta constant segment, followed by two successive PCR amplification steps. The published analysis was carried out like this. MIGEC was used to demultiplex reads and group the reads by UMI, and MiTCR was used to assemble and quantify clonotypes. To exclude erroneous sequences, any TCR cDNA sequence not supported by at least two reads was discarded. The tcR package was used for downstream repertoire analysis, and clonotypes were matched between fractions using CDR3 nucleotide sequence together with V segment. VDJmatch was used to annotate antigen specificity against VDJdb, with one amino acid substitution in CDR3 permitted. The reads were reprocessed in TCRdb, with one entry per CDR3 protein sequence and no accompanying DNA. The V and J calls shown here were made by TCRdb, not taken from the authors' results. The sample has fewer than 300,000 distinct CDR3 sequences on record. In total, the top ten clones hold 3.5% to 5% of the sample.

A commercial ELISA kit detecting HCMV-specific IgG in serum was used to determine HCMV serostatus. Peripheral blood mononuclear cells were isolated from blood by Ficoll density gradient centrifugation. Concerning this clonotype itself: Its antigen remains unidentified.

The receptor was isolated from a woman aged 18-70 years in good health. Source material: blood T cells: a sorted CD56 or NKG2C T cell subset, CD4+ or CD8+ T cells, or bulk PBMC T cells (not recorded which).

CDR3 loop: CSVVVDRNSNQPQHF. In this chain, TRBV29-1 is recombined with TRBJ1-5; TCRdb names TRBD1, which stays unverified in the absence of DNA. CDR1 is given as SQVTM and CDR2 as ANQGSEA, both from the germline V gene. From its cysteine to its phenylalanine, the CDR3 spans 15 amino acids. The record lacks a DNA sequence.